This entry lists 20 T cell receptor beta chains sequenced from one sample in a study of blood T cell repertoires in COVID-19 (dated by TCRdb to about 2020). Library construction relied on the immunoSEQ multiplex PCR assay. TCRdb re-hosts the immuneACCESS table, in-frame sequences only. Its copies lack some clones; in the studies checked, an unresolved V gene accounts for under half of them, and the cause for the rest is not known. The sample table shows roughly 200,000 clones, and 75% to 85% are seen once. The top ten clones comprise roughly 1.3% of the sample. Sequenced material: peripheral blood. Receptors were obtained from a woman in her twenties or thirties with COVID-19, enrolled during active disease.

This clone was detected a few times. The V call is TRBV9, the J call TRBJ2-3; no clear D. The CDR3 contains 14 residues. V shed 3 bases and J shed 1 base, with 9 bases lying between them. Germline CDR1 is SGDLS and CDR2 is YYNGEE. CDR3 sequence (DNA): TGTGCCAGCAGCGAGAGTATCGGCACAGATACGCAGTATTTT. It yields the protein CASSESIGTDTQYF.

The chain links TRBV6-4 to TRBJ1-6; the D gene is possibly TRBD1 (6 bases). Trimming took 6 bases from V and 3 from J, leaving 18 bases between them. CDR3 size: 17 residues. Germline V CDR1 and CDR2: MRHNA, SNTAGT. Here the CDR3 DNA reads TGTGCCAGCAGGAACCCCGGACAGCTCAACTATAATTCACCCCTCCACTTT. Amino acid sequence: CASRNPGQLNYNSPLHF.

This clone showed up just a few times. V and J are TRBV27 and TRBJ1-2, with 7 bases that match TRBD1. Trimming cost V 4 bases and J 4 bases; bases outside gene matches: 9. Germline CDR1 reads MNHEY; CDR2 reads SMNVEV (reference sequence). There are 15 residues in the CDR3. Written as DNA, the CDR3 is TGTGCCAGCAGTTCAAGAACAGGGGAAAGCTATGGCTACACCTTC. Amino acid sequence: CASSSRTGESYGYTF.

The rearrangement joins TRBV5-6 to TRBJ1-1, with a weak D call TRBD1 (6 bases). The germline V and J ends were trimmed by 0 bases and 1 base, with 13 bases remaining between them. Per germline, CDR1 SGHDT and CDR2 YYEEEE. The CDR3 spans 16 residues. The chain's CDR3 is CASSLASRGWNTEAFF. In DNA form, the CDR3 reads TGTGCCAGCAGCTTGGCTTCAAGGGGGTGGAACACTGAAGCTTTCTTT.

J is TRBJ2-4 and V is TRBV7-2; no clear D gene. Trimming took 5 bases from V and 3 from J, leaving 11 bases between them. In germline, CDR1 is SGHTA, CDR2 FQGNSA. This CDR3 is built from 14 residues. In nucleotides, the CDR3 is TGTGCCAGCAGCCCCCGGTCGGGCAAAAACATTCAGTACTTC. It codes for CASSPRSGKNIQYF.

This clone was seen only a few times. The gene calls are TRBV13 and TRBJ2-5; 10 nucleotides align to TRBD2. V shed 0 bases, J shed 5 bases, and the junction held 9 bases outside the gene matches. CDR1 and CDR2 from the germline V gene are PRHDT and FYEKMQ (reference sequence). The CDR3 runs 17 residues. The CDR3 nucleotides are TGTGCCAGCAGCTTAGGGCTAGCGGGGGCCCCGGGGGAGACCCAGTACTTC. Translation: CASSLGLAGAPGETQYF. The full variable domain, rest sourced from reference TRBV13 and TRBJ2-5, is AAGVIQSPRHLIKEKRETATLKCYPIPRHDTVYWYQQGPGQDPQFLISFYEKMQSDKGSIPDRFSAQQFSDYHSELNMSSLELGDSALYFCASSLGLAGAPGETQYFGPGTRLLVL.

V and J are TRBV9 and TRBJ2-7; 9 nucleotides align to TRBD1. CDR3 length: 14 residues. CDR1 is SGDLS, CDR2 YYNGEE, per germline. The junction had 7 bases not matched to a gene; V was cut back by 4 bases and J by 5 bases. The CDR3 region is CASSPSDRGHEQYF. The CDR3 DNA is TGTGCCAGCAGCCCTTCGGACAGGGGTCACGAGCAGTACTTC.

The rearrangement uses TRBV5-4 and TRBJ2-1; possibly TRBD1 for D (6 bases). The V gene's germline CDR1 is SGHNT and CDR2 YYREEE (reference sequence). CDR3 length: 17 residues. Trimming stripped 0 bases from V and 5 bases from J, with 18 bases between. CDR3 in amino acids: CASSLAQTGMGHNEQFF. CDR3 DNA: TGTGCCAGCAGCTTGGCCCAGACAGGCATGGGGCACAATGAGCAGTTCTTC.

The chain carries TRBV4-2 and TRBJ2-1; the D gene is possibly TRBD2 (7 bases). Germline assignment: CDR1 LGHNA and CDR2 YNFKEQ. V was shortened by 1 base and J by 8 bases, with 18 bases between the two germline ends. The CDR3 consists of 16 residues. The CDR3 protein is CASSQVPREAGDEQFF. In DNA, the CDR3 is TGTGCCAGCAGCCAAGTCCCCCGGGAGGCAGGGGATGAGCAGTTCTTC.

The chain couples TRBV29-1 to TRBJ2-7, with 7 bases aligning to TRBD1. Germline V lookup: CDR1 SQVTM, CDR2 ANQGSEA. This CDR3 is built from 14 residues. With 2 bases clipped from V and 5 bases from J, the junction kept 9 bases outside the gene matches. In nucleotides, the CDR3 is TGCAGCGTTGAATGGGCAGGGGGTCTGGACGAGCAGTACTTC. Its protein is CSVEWAGGLDEQYF.

This rearrangement joins TRBV15 to TRBJ2-1; 8 bases map to TRBD1. Germline V gives CDR1 LNHNV, CDR2 YYDKDF (reference sequence). The CDR3 covers 14 residues. The J segment lost 6 bases and the V segment lost 3 bases, leaving 4 bases of the junction unmatched. The CDR3 nucleotides are TGTGCCACCAGCAGGACAGGGGATCCCAATGAGCAGTTCTTC. Residues: CATSRTGDPNEQFF. Variable domain in full (rest from reference TRBV15 and TRBJ2-1): DAMVIQNPRYQVTQFGKPVTLSCSQTLNHNVMYWYQQKSSQAPKLLFHYYDKDFNNEADTPDNFQSRRPNTSFCFLDIRSPGLGDTAMYLCATSRTGDPNEQFFGPGTRLTVL.

The chain has TRBV9 and TRBJ1-2; TRBD1 agrees at 8 bases. The length of the CDR3 is 14 residues. The V segment lost 3 bases and the J segment 2 bases; nucleotides outside the gene matches: 3. CDR1 and CDR2 (germline): SGDLS, YYNGEE. The CDR3 DNA reads as TGTGCCAGCAGCGCCCGGGACAGGAACTATGGCTACACCTTC. It yields the protein CASSARDRNYGYTF.

The chain has TRBV29-1 and TRBJ1-2; 10 positions match TRBD1. Per germline, CDR1 SQVTM and CDR2 ANQGSEA. The CDR3 totals 17 residues. The trim removed 2 bases at V and 5 bases at J, leaving 14 bases unmatched. CDR3 region: CSVERRRQGALGYGYTF. In DNA, the CDR3 is TGCAGCGTTGAACGGCGACGACAGGGGGCTTTAGGATATGGCTACACCTTC. Supplemented by reference TRBV29-1 and TRBJ1-2, the full variable domain reads SAVISQKPSRDICQRGTSLTIQCQVDSQVTMMFWYRQQPGQSLTLIATANQGSEATYESGFVIDKFPISRPNLTFSTLTVSNMSPEDSSIYLCSVERRRQGALGYGYTFGSGTRLTVV.

The V call is TRBV14, the J call TRBJ1-2; D may be TRBD1 (5 bases). CDR1 and CDR2 (germline): SGHDN, FVKESK. V lost 0 bases to trimming and J lost 6 bases, with 14 bases between them. This CDR3 is built from 15 residues. The CDR3 DNA sequence: TGTGCCAGCAGCCAAGATTGGCGAGTAGGGGATGGCTACACCTTC. Its protein product is CASSQDWRVGDGYTF.

This rearrangement joins TRBV7-2 to TRBJ1-2; D is uncertain. The CDR3 has 14 residues. The V and J ends lost 3 bases and 2 bases respectively, with 10 bases between them. Germline CDR1 is SGHTA and CDR2 is FQGNSA. The CDR3 here is CASSFLPVNYGYTF. The CDR3 nucleotides are TGTGCCAGCAGCTTTCTTCCGGTGAACTATGGCTACACCTTC.

The gene calls are TRBV13 and TRBJ2-7; TRBD2 matches 9 bases. V lost 2 bases to trimming and J lost 3 bases; unmatched junction nucleotides: 14. CDR3 length: 18 residues. Looked up from germline, CDR1 is PRHDT and CDR2 is FYEKMQ (reference sequence). In nucleotides, the CDR3 is TGTGCCAGCAGCTTACGCGGATCCCTTCTTAGCGGGAGCTACGAGCAGTACTTC. Translating it yields CASSLRGSLLSGSYEQYF. Drawing the rest from reference TRBV13 and TRBJ2-7, the complete variable domain is AAGVIQSPRHLIKEKRETATLKCYPIPRHDTVYWYQQGPGQDPQFLISFYEKMQSDKGSIPDRFSAQQFSDYHSELNMSSLELGDSALYFCASSLRGSLLSGSYEQYFGPGTRLTVT.

The V call is TRBV9, the J call TRBJ2-3; D may be TRBD1 (6 bases). This CDR3 contains 16 residues. Germline values: CDR1 SGDLS, CDR2 YYNGEE. V lost 0 bases and J 4 bases, leaving 15 bases between the germline ends. The CDR3 sequence: CASSVAKDSRSDTQYF. The CDR3 DNA is TGTGCCAGCAGCGTAGCTAAGGACAGTAGATCAGATACGCAGTATTTT.

In this sample, this clone turned up a few times. The chain joins TRBV20-1 to TRBJ2-7, with a possible D match to TRBD1 (6 bases). Germline CDR1 DFQATT, CDR2 SNEGSKA (reference sequence). V dropped 5 bases and J dropped 5 bases, with 10 bases sitting between them. This CDR3 contains 11 residues. The chain's CDR3 is CSAETGNEQYF. CDR3 bases: TGCAGTGCTGAAACAGGGAACGAGCAGTACTTC.

The J gene is TRBJ2-7, the V gene TRBV18; the D gene is possibly TRBD1 (6 bases). The V end lost 3 bases, the J end lost 2 bases, and 11 bases lay between the germline ends. The CDR3 totals 14 residues. Germline CDR1 KGHSH, CDR2 LQKENI. The CDR3 sequence is CASSPLDSAYEQYF. CDR3 bases: TGTGCCAGCTCACCCTTGGACAGCGCCTACGAGCAGTACTTC.

The chain uses TRBV5-1 and TRBJ2-3; 11 nucleotides line up with TRBD2. This CDR3 is built from 19 residues. Losses at the gene ends were 4 bases for V and 5 bases for J; bases not matched to a gene: 18. From germline, CDR1 is SGHRS and CDR2 YFSETQ. The CDR3 DNA follows: TGCGCCAGCAGCACCCTCCTAGGACTAGCGGGTTCTGGGGGAGATACGCAGTATTTT. It codes for CASSTLLGLAGSGGDTQYF. The complete variable domain, with remaining parts taken from reference TRBV5-1 and TRBJ2-3, reads KAGVTQTPRYLIKTRGQQVTLSCSPISGHRSVSWYQQTPGQGLQFLFEYFSETQRNKGNFPGRFSGRQFSNSRSEMNVSTLELGDSALYLCASSTLLGLAGSGGDTQYFGPGTRLTVL.